This T cell receptor beta chain was identified during a study of cytomegalovirus exposure and HLA in healthy donors. As for the study in general: Around 78 million unique TCR sequences came from HLA-typed donors in an early release. Points from the study as a whole: Among the sequence variants, a highly shared cluster was likely an artifact of sequencing.

About this clone itself: Its antigen is unknown.

This CDR3 has 13 residues. The V end lost 4 bases, the J end lost 1 base, and 7 bases lay between the germline ends. Germline V gives CDR1 SGDLS, CDR2 YYNGEE. The PCR used 60 Vbeta and 13 Jbeta primers. The repertoire was sequenced with immunoSEQ multiplex PCR; TCRdb's copy has only in-frame clones and lacks some. The repertoire table contains roughly 120,000 clones. The rearrangement links TRBV9 to TRBJ2-3; D perhaps matches TRBD2 (5 bases). Sequencing used PBMCs. The clonotype comes from a man aged 25-40 years in good health and CMV-seronegative. DNA for the CDR3: TGTGCCAGCAGCCCCGGGGGCACAGATACGCAGTATTTT. Its protein is CASSPGGTDTQYF.